The 4 T cell receptor beta chains below all came from one sample that was sequenced in a study of T cells in Graves' hyperthyroidism and ophthalmopathy. Amplification targeted TCR beta CDR3 regions from RNA transcripts. HTBI primers drove first-round RT-PCR of the TCR CDR3. TCRdb reprocessed the multiplex PCR reads with MiXCR, giving one entry per CDR3 protein. The sample shows around 540,000 distinct CDR3 sequences, roughly 50% of them seen only once. Sequencing was performed on peripheral blood or thyroid tissue (not recorded which). The source is a woman aged 18-35 years with Graves' hyperthyroidism.

This clonotype was found a few times. The chain combines TRBV5-1 with TRBJ1-2; perhaps TRBD1 as D (6 bases). V lost 3 bases to trimming and J lost 3 bases, with 12 bases between them. The germline CDR1 and CDR2 sequences are SGHRS and YFSETQ. This CDR3 is 14 amino acids long. CDR3 region: CASSSDRADYGYTF. CDR3 coding DNA: TGCGCCAGCAGCTCGGACAGAGCTGACTATGGCTACACCTTC.

The J gene is TRBJ2-5, the V gene TRBV10-1, with a weak D call TRBD1 (6 bases). Germline V CDR1 and CDR2: WNHNN, SYGVQD (reference sequence). The germline V and J ends were trimmed by 2 bases and 5 bases, with 12 bases remaining between them. The CDR3 has 14 amino acids. CDR3 sequence (DNA): TGCGCCAGCAGTGAGGGGGGCATTTCGGAGACCCAGTACTTC. Its protein product is CASSEGGISETQYF.

In its sample, this clonotype was seen a few times. The chain links TRBV12-3 or TRBV12-4 to TRBJ1-4, with D possibly matching TRBD1 (5 bases). The length of the CDR3 is 13 residues. Trimming pared 0 bases from V and 12 bases from J, leaving 11 bases between. The CDR3 spells CASSLAWGEQLFF. In DNA, the CDR3 is TGTGCCAGCAGTTTAGCGTGGGGGGAGCAACTGTTTTTT.

This clonotype has more than one count but fewer than ten. The CDR3 protein is CATSDATGTGGSPQETQYF. The CDR3 DNA sequence: TGTGCCACCAGTGATGCAACCGGGACAGGGGGATCCCCCCAAGAGACCCAGTACTTC. This chain connects TRBV24-1 to TRBJ2-5; 11 nucleotides agree with TRBD1. J was trimmed by 1 base and V by 3 bases; bases with no gene match: 12. CDR3 length equals 19 residues. The germline gives CDR1 KGHDR, CDR2 SFDVKD.